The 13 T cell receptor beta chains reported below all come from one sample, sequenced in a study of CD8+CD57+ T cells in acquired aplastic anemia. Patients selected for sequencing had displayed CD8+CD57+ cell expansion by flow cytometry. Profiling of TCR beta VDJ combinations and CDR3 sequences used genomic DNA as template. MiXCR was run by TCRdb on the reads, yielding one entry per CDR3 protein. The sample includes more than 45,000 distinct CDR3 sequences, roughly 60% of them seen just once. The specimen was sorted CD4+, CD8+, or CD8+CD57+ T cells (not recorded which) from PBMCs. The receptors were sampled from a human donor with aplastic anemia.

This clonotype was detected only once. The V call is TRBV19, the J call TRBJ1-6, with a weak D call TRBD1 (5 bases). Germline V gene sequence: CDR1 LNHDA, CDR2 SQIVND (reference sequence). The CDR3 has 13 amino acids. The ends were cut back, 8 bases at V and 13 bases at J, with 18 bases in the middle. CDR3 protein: CASLDSPFEPLHF. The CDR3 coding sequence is TGTGCCAGTCTTGACAGTCCCTTTGAGCCCCTCCACTTT. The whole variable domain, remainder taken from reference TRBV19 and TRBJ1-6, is DGGITQSPKYLFRKEGQNVTLSCEQNLNHDAMYWYRQDPGQGLRLIYYSQIVNDFQKGDIAEGYSVSREKKESFPLTVTSAQKNPTAFYLCASLDSPFEPLHFGNGTRLTVT.

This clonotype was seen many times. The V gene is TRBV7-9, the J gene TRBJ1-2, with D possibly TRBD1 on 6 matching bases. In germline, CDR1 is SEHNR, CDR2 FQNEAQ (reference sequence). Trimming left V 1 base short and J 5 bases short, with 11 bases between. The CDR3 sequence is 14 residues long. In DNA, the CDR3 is TGTGCCAGCAGCTTAGGGGGGACACAGTATGGCTACACCTTC. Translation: CASSLGGTQYGYTF.

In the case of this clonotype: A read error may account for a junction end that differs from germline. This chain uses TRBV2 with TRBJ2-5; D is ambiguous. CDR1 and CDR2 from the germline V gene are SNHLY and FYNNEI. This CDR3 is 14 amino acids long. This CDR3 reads CASREWTGQEAQYF. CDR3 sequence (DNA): TGTGCCAGCCGTGAATGGACGGGCCAAGAGGCCCAGTACTTC.

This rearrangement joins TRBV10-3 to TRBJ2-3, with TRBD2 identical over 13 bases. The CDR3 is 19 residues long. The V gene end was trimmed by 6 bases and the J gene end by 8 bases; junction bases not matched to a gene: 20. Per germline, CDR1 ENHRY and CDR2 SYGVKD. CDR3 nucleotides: TGTGCCATCAGCGAAACTAGCGGGGGGGCCTACGGGGCCGGTGCTACGCAGTATTTT. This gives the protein CAISETSGGAYGAGATQYF.

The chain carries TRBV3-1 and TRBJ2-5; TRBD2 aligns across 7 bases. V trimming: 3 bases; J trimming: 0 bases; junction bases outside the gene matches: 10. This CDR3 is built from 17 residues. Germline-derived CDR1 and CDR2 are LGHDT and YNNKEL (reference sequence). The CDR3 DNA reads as TGTGCCAGCAGCCACCCCAGGGCTAGCGGATACCAAGAGACCCAGTACTTC. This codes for CASSHPRASGYQETQYF.

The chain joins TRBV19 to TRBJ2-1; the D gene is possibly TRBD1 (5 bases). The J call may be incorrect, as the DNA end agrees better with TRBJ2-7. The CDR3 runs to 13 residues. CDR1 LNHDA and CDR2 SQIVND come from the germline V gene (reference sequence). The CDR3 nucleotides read TGTGCCAGTAGTATAGAGGCGACAGCGGAGCAGTACTTC. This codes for CASSIEATAEQYF.

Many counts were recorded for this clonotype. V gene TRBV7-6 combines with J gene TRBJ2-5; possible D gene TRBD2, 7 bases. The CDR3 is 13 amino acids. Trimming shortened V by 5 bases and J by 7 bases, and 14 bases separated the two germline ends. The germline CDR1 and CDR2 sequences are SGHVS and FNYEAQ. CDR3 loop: CASSKGLGGTQYF. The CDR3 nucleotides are TGTGCCAGCAGCAAAGGACTAGGGGGGACCCAGTACTTC.

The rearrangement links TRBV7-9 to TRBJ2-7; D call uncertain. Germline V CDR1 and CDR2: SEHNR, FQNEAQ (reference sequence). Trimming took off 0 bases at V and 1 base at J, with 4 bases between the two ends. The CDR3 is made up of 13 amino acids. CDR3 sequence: CASSLAGSYEQYF. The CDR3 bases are TGTGCCAGCAGCTTAGCAGGGTCCTACGAGCAGTACTTC.

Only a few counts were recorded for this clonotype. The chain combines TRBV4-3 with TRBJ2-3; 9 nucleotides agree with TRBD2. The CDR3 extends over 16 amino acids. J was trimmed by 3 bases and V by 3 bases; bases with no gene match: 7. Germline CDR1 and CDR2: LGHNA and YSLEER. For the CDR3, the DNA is TGCGCCAGCAGCCACCGCCTGGGACTAGCTACAGATACGCAGTATTTT. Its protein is CASSHRLGLATDTQYF.

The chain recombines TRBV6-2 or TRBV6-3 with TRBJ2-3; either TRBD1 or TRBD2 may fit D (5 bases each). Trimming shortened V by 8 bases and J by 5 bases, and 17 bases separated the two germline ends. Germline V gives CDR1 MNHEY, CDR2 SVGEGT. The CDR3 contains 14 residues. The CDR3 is CASGGWQRLDTQYF. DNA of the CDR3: TGTGCCAGCGGGGGATGGCAGAGGTTAGATACGCAGTATTTT.

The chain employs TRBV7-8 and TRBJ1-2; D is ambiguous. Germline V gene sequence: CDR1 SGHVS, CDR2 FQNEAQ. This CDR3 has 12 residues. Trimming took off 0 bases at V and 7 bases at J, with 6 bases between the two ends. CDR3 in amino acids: CASSLAGLGYTF. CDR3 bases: TGTGCCAGCAGCTTAGCAGGTCTTGGCTACACCTTC.

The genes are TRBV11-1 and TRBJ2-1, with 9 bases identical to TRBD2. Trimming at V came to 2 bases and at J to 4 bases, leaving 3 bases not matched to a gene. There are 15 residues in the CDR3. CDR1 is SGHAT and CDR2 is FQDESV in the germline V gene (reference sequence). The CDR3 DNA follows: TGTGCCAGCAGCTTATCGCTAGCGGGGTACAATGAGCAGTTCTTC. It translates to CASSLSLAGYNEQFF.

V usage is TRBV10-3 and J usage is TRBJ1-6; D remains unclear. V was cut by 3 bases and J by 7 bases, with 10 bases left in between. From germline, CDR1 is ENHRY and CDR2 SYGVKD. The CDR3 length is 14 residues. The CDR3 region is CAISDQIVNSPLHF. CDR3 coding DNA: TGTGCCATCAGTGATCAGATAGTGAATTCACCCCTCCACTTT.